The clone carrying this TCR beta chain is medium-sized in the sample. Its antigen remains unidentified. There are 15 residues in the CDR3. V lost 4 bases and J lost 5, with 14 bases in between. Germline V gene data show CDR1 as SNHLY and CDR2 as FYNNEI. These data belong to a study of siplizumab effects on memory and regulatory T cells. Repertoires were generated with immunoSEQ multiplex PCR, while TCRdb's copy carries only in-frame clones and drops some. The profile covers approximately 9,600 clones, with 46% appearing a single time and roughly 23% taken by the ten largest. Cocultured for about 6 days at 37°C were the mixed lymphocyte reaction cells.

Sequencing was done on a sample of CFSE-low (dividing) CD4+ T cells sorted from an allogeneic mixed lymphocyte reaction. This clonotype was sampled from a human donor in good health; the cells came from an allogeneic mixed lymphocyte reaction. The chain employs TRBV2 and TRBJ2-2, with D unclear. The CDR3 spells CASSGGQRRTGELFF. The DNA for the CDR3 is TGTGCCAGCAGTGGTGGTCAGCGACGAACCGGGGAGCTGTTTTTT.